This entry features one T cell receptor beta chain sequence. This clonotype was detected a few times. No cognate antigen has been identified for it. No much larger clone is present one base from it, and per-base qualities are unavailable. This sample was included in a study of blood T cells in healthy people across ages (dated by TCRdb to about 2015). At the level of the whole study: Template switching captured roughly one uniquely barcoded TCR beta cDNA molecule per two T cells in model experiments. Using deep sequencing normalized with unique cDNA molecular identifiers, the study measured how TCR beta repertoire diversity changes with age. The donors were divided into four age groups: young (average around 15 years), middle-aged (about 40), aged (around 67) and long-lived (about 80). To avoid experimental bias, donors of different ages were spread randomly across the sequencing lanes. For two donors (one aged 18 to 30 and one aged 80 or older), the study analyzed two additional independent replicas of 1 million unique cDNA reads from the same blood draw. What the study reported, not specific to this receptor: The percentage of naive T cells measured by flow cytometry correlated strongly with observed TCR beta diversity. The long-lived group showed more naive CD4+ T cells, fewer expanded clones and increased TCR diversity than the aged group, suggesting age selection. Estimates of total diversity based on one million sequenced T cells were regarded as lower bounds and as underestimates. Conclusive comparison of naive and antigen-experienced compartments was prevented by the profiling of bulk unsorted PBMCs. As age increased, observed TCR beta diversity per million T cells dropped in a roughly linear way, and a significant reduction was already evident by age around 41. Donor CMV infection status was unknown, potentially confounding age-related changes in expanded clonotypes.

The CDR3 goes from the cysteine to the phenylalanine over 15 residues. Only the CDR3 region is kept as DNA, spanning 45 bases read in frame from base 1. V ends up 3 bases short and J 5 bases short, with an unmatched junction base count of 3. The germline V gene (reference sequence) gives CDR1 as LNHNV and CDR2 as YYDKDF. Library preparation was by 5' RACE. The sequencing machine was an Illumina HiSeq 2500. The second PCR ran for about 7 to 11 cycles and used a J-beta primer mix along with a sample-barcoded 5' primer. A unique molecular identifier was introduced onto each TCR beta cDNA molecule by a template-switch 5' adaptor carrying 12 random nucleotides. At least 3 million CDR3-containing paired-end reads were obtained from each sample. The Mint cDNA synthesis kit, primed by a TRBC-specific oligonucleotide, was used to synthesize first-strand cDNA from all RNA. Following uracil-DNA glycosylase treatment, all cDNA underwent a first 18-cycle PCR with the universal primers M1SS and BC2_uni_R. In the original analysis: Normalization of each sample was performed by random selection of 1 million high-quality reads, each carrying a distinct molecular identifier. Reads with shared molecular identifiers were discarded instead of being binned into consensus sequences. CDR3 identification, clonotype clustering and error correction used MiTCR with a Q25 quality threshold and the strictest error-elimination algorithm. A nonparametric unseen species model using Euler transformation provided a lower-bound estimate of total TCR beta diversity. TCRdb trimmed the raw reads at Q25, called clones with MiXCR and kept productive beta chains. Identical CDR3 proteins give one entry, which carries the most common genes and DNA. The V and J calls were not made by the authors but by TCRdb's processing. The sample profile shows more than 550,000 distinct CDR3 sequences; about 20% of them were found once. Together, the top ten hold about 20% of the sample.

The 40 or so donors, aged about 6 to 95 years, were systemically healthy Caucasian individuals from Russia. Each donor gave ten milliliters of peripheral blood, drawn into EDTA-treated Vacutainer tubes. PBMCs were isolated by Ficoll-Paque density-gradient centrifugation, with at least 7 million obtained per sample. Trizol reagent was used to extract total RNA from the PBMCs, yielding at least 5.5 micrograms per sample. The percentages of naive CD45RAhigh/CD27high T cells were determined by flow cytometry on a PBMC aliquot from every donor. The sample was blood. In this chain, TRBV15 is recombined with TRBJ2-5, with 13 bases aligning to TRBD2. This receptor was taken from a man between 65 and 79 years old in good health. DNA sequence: TGTGCCACCAGCAGGACTAGCGGGGGGACGGAGACCCAGTACTTC. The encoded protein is CATSRTSGGTETQYF.